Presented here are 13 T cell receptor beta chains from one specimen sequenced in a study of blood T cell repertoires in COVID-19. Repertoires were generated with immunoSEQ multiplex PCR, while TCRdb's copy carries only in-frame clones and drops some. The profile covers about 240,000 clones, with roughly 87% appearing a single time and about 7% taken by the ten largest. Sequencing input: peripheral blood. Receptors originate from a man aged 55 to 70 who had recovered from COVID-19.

The CDR3 loop reads CASSELRVDTDTQYF. The CDR3 nucleotides read TGTGCCAGCAGTGAATTGCGGGTCGACACAGATACGCAGTATTTT. V usage is TRBV2 and J usage is TRBJ2-3, with D possibly being TRBD2 (5 bases). The germline V gene has CDR1 SNHLY and CDR2 FYNNEI. CDR3 length: 15 residues. V gave up 2 bases and J gave up 2 bases, with 11 bases separating them.

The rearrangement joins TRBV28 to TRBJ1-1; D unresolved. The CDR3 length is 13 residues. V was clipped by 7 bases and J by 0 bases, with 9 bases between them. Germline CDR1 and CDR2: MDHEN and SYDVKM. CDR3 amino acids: CASNEPLNTEAFF. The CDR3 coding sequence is TGTGCCAGCAACGAGCCCCTGAACACTGAAGCTTTCTTT.

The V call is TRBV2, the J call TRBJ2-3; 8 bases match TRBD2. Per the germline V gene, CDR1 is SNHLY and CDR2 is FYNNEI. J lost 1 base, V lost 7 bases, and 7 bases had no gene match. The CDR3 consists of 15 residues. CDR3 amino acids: CASNGAGVRTDTQYF. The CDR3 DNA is TGTGCCAGCAACGGAGCGGGGGTGCGCACAGATACGCAGTATTTT.

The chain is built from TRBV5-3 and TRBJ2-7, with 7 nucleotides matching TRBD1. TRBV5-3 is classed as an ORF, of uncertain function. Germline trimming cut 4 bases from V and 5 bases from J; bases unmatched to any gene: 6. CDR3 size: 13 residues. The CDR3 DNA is TGTGCCAGAAGCGCGCAACAGGGGAACGAGCAGTACGTC. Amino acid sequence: CARSAQQGNEQYV.

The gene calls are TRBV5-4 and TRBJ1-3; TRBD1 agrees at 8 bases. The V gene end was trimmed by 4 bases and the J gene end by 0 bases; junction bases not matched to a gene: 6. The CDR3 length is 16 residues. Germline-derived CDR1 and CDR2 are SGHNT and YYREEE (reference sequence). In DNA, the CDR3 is TGTGCCAGCAGCCCCTGGACAGGGAGCTCTGGAAACACCATATATTTT. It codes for CASSPWTGSSGNTIYF.

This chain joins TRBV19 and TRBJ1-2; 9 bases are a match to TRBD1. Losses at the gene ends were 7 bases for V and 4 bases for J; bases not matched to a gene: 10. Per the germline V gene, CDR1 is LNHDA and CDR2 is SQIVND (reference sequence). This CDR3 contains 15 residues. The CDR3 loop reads CASTLSTGGAYGYTF. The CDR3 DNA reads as TGTGCCAGTACTCTCTCCACAGGGGGCGCCTATGGCTACACCTTC.

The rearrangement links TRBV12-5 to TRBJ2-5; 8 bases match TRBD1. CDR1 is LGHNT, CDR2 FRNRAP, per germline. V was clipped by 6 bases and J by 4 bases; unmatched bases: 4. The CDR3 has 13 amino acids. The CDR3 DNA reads TGTGCTAGTGGGAAGGACAGGGCAGAGACCCAGTACTTC. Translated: CASGKDRAETQYF.

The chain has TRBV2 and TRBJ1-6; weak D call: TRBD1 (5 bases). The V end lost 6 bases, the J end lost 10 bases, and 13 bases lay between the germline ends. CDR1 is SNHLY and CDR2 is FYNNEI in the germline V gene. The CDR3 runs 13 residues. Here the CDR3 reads CASRGQSRSPLHF. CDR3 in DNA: TGTGCCAGCAGAGGACAAAGTCGATCACCCCTCCACTTT.

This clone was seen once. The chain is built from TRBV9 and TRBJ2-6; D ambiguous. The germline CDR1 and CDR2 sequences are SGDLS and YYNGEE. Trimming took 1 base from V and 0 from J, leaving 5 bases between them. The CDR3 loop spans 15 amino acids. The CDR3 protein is CASSVLASGANVLTF. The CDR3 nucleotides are TGTGCCAGCAGCGTACTGGCCTCTGGGGCCAACGTCCTGACTTTC. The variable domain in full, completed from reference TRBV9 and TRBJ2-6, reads DSGVTQTPKHLITATGQRVTLRCSPRSGDLSVYWYQQSLDQGLQFLIQYYNGEERAKGNILERFSAQQFPDLHSELNLSSLELGDSALYFCASSVLASGANVLTFGAGSRLTVL.

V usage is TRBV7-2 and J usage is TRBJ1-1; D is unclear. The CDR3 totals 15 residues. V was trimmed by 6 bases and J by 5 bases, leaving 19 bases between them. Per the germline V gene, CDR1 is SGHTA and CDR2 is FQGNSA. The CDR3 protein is CASSARLWGGTEAFF. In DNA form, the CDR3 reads TGTGCCAGCAGTGCCCGACTATGGGGAGGGACTGAAGCTTTCTTT.

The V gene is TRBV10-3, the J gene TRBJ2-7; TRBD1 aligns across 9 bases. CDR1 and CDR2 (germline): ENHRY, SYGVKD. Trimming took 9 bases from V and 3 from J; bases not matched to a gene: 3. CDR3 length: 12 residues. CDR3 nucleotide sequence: TGTGCCATACCGGGACAGGGCTACGAGCAGTACTTC. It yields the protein CAIPGQGYEQYF.

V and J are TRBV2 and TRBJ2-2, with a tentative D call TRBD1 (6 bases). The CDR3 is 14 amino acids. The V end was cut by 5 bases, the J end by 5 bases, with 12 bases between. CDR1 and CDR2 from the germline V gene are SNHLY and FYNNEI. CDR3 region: CASSPTGMTGELFF. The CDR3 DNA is TGTGCCAGCAGTCCTACAGGGATGACCGGGGAGCTGTTTTTT. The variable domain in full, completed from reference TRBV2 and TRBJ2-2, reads EPEVTQTPSHQVTQMGQEVILRCVPISNHLYFYWYRQILGQKVEFLVSFYNNEISEKSEIFDDQFSVERPDGSNFTLKIRSTKLEDSAMYFCASSPTGMTGELFFGEGSRLTVL.

The CDR3, as DNA: TGTGCCAGCAGTGAAGTTCTGGGCTATGGCTACGAGCAGTACTTC. Residues: CASSEVLGYGYEQYF. The genes are TRBV6-1 and TRBJ2-7; no firm D call. There are 15 residues in the CDR3. Trimming pared 1 base from V and 3 bases from J, leaving 13 bases between. In germline, CDR1 is MNHNS, CDR2 SASEGT.